The 18 T cell receptor beta chains below all came from one sample that was sequenced in a study of CD8 T cells in Susac syndrome. Random hexamers primed reverse transcription of about 0.45 to 1 ug RNA. MiXCR, applied by TCRdb to the immunoSEQ multiplex PCR reads, yields one record per CDR3 protein. The table has a few hundred thousand distinct CDR3 sequences, about 92% seen once. Sequenced: CD4+ T cells from PBMCs. The source of these receptors is a human donor with multiple sclerosis.

This clonotype has more than one count but fewer than ten. The J gene is TRBJ1-2, the V gene TRBV18; tentative D call: TRBD1 (5 bases). Germline values: CDR1 KGHSH, CDR2 LQKENI. Trimming removed 4 bases from V and 5 bases from J, with 11 bases in between. The CDR3 is made up of 13 amino acids. The CDR3 reads CASSLLGEYGYTF. The CDR3 region has the DNA TGTGCCAGCTCACTCCTAGGGGAATATGGCTACACCTTC.

V is TRBV12-3 or TRBV12-4 and J is TRBJ1-1, with a possible D match to TRBD1 (6 bases). The CDR3 contains 14 residues. V dropped 6 bases and J dropped 3 bases, with 14 bases sitting between them. The CDR3: CASSPRGADTEAFF. CDR3 DNA: TGTGCCAGCAGCCCCAGGGGAGCGGACACTGAAGCTTTCTTT.

The V call is TRBV29-1, the J call TRBJ1-5; 7 bases are shared with TRBD1. With V trimmed by 5 bases and J by 3 bases, 4 bases remained unmatched. Germline CDR1 SQVTM, CDR2 ANQGSEA. The CDR3 sequence is 13 residues long. CDR3 residues: CSVSDRANQPQHF. In nucleotides, the CDR3 is TGCAGCGTTTCCGACAGGGCCAATCAGCCCCAGCATTTT.

The genes are TRBV20-1 and TRBJ2-7; the match to TRBD2 covers 10 bases. The CDR3 extends over 17 amino acids. CDR1 and CDR2 from the germline V gene are DFQATT and SNEGSKA (reference sequence). Germline trimming cut 0 bases from V and 3 bases from J; bases unmatched to any gene: 11. The CDR3 bases are TGCAGTGCTAGAGATTACCCGTCCGGACTAGCGGACTACGAGCAGTACTTC. Translation gives CSARDYPSGLADYEQYF.

The V call is TRBV7-2, the J call TRBJ2-1; D is ambiguous. This CDR3 comprises 15 residues. Trimming removed 10 bases at V and 7 bases at J, with 23 bases between. CDR1 is SGHTA and CDR2 is FQGNSA in the germline V gene. DNA of the CDR3: TGTGCCACTACAACTCAAGTAGAGTCCCCGAATGAGCAGTTCTTC. Protein sequence: CATTTQVESPNEQFF.

The CDR3 region is CASSVDSPNTQYF. The CDR3 DNA sequence: TGTGCCAGCAGCGTCGACAGCCCCAATACGCAGTATTTT. The chain links TRBV9 to TRBJ2-3; D possibly corresponds to TRBD1 (5 bases). V was clipped by 2 bases and J by 7 bases, with 11 bases between them. CDR3 length: 13 residues. CDR1 is SGDLS and CDR2 is YYNGEE in the germline V gene.

The chain couples TRBV28 to TRBJ1-2; D possibly corresponds to TRBD1 (5 bases). Trimming cost V 4 bases and J 4 bases, with 13 bases left between them. The germline V gene has CDR1 MDHEN and CDR2 SYDVKM. The CDR3 consists of 14 residues. The CDR3, as DNA: TGTGCCAGCAGTTCGACCGGGACTCCCTATGGCTACACCTTC. This codes for CASSSTGTPYGYTF.

The chain links TRBV7-2 to TRBJ2-1; a weak D match, TRBD2 (6 bases). CDR1 SGHTA and CDR2 FQGNSA come from the germline V gene. V was shortened by 7 bases and J by 3 bases, with 16 bases between the two germline ends. This CDR3 is built from 15 residues. CDR3 sequence (DNA): TGTGCCAGCACCGCGGGGCTAGCCTACTACAATGAGCAGTTCTTC. Protein product: CASTAGLAYYNEQFF.

This clonotype has only one observation. The V call is TRBV5-1, the J call TRBJ1-2; 8 nucleotides match TRBD1. V lost 4 bases and J lost 0; bases outside the gene matches: 11. Germline V gene data show CDR1 as SGHRS and CDR2 as YFSETQ. This CDR3 has 17 residues. DNA of the CDR3: TGCGCCAGCAGCCGGACAGGGAATACTGCGACTAACTATGGCTACACCTTC. Its translation is CASSRTGNTATNYGYTF.

V and J are TRBV24-1 and TRBJ2-2; D is unresolved. The V and J ends lost 3 bases and 0 bases respectively, with 13 bases between them. The CDR3 is 17 residues long. In germline, CDR1 is KGHDR, CDR2 SFDVKD. CDR3 protein: CATSDRYRPANTGELFF. The CDR3 DNA is TGTGCCACCAGTGATAGGTACCGCCCGGCGAACACCGGGGAGCTGTTTTTT.

The rearrangement uses TRBV5-1 and TRBJ1-1; D gene uncertain. Per germline, CDR1 SGHRS and CDR2 YFSETQ. With 3 bases removed from V and 0 bases from J, the gap between germline ends came to 18 bases. The CDR3 has 17 amino acids. In DNA form, the CDR3 reads TGCGCCAGCAGCTCGAATCCCATTGCGGGCATGAACACTGAAGCTTTCTTT. Protein: CASSSNPIAGMNTEAFF.

This chain links TRBV15 with TRBJ2-4; D remains unclear. The V and J ends lost 0 bases and 7 bases respectively, with 4 bases between them. Germline CDR1 LNHNV, CDR2 YYDKDF (reference sequence). The CDR3 consists of 12 residues. The CDR3 region has the DNA TGTGCCACCAGCAGAGATTGGAACATTCAGTACTTC. It codes for CATSRDWNIQYF.

The chain recombines TRBV2 with TRBJ2-2; weak D call: TRBD1 (6 bases). Germline CDR1 is SNHLY and CDR2 is FYNNEI. Deletions cut 6 bases from V and 0 bases from J, with 11 bases between. This CDR3 spans 15 amino acids. CDR3 nucleotide sequence: TGTGCCAGCAGGGGGGACACTCCGAACACCGGGGAGCTGTTTTTT. It codes for CASRGDTPNTGELFF.

The chain carries TRBV6-2 or TRBV6-3 and TRBJ1-5; no definite D call. Germline V gene lookup returns CDR1 MNHEY and CDR2 SVGEGT. Trimming took 2 bases from V and 7 from J, leaving 12 bases between them. The CDR3 is 14 residues long. The CDR3 coding sequence is TGTGCCAGCAGTTACGTATCGAAGGGACAGCCCCAGCATTTT. Encoded protein: CASSYVSKGQPQHF.

V gene TRBV20-1 combines with J gene TRBJ1-2; D is undetermined. Trimming left V 5 bases short and J 7 bases short, with 14 bases between. The germline V gene has CDR1 DFQATT and CDR2 SNEGSKA (reference sequence). CDR3 length equals 12 residues. Here the CDR3 reads CSAQRTPVGYTF. The CDR3 DNA is TGCAGTGCTCAGAGAACCCCCGTTGGCTACACCTTC.

The genes are TRBV13 and TRBJ2-5; no definite D call. V was cut by 2 bases and J by 5 bases, with 9 bases left in between. The CDR3 has 13 amino acids. Germline assignment: CDR1 PRHDT and CDR2 FYEKMQ (reference sequence). CDR3 sequence reads: CASSLTRRETQYF. DNA for the CDR3: TGTGCCAGCAGCTTAACCAGGCGGGAGACCCAGTACTTC. The variable domain in full, completed from reference TRBV13 and TRBJ2-5, reads AAGVIQSPRHLIKEKRETATLKCYPIPRHDTVYWYQQGPGQDPQFLISFYEKMQSDKGSIPDRFSAQQFSDYHSELNMSSLELGDSALYFCASSLTRRETQYFGPGTRLLVL.

V usage is TRBV6-5 and J usage is TRBJ2-7; D ambiguous. V shed 0 bases and J shed 0 bases, with 9 bases lying between them. Germline CDR1 is MNHEY and CDR2 is SVGAGI. This CDR3 is built from 15 residues. CDR3 in DNA: TGTGCCAGCAGTTACTCGATTGCTACCTCCTACGAGCAGTACTTC. Encoded protein: CASSYSIATSYEQYF.

The V and J genes are TRBV29-1 and TRBJ1-1; no reliable D call. Trimming stripped 6 bases from V and 0 bases from J, with 11 bases between. Germline V lookup: CDR1 SQVTM, CDR2 ANQGSEA. This CDR3 contains 13 residues. CDR3 coding DNA: TGCAGCGTCGCCAGTGTAGTGAACACTGAAGCTTTCTTT. Translating it yields CSVASVVNTEAFF.